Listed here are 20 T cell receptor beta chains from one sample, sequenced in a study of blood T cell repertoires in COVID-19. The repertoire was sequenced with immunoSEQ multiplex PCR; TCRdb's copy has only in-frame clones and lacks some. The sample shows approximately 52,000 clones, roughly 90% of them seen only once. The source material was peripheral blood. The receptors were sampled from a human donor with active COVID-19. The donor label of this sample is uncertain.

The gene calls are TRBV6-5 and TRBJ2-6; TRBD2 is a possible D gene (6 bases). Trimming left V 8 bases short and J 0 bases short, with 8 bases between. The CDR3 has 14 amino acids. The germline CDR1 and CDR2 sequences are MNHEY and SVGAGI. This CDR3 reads CASLGGSGANVLTF. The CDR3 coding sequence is TGTGCCAGCCTCGGGGGCTCTGGGGCCAACGTCCTGACTTTC.

The CDR3 here is CASSYSGQGNSPQHF. Written as DNA, the CDR3 is TGTGCCAGCAGTTACTCGGGGCAGGGCAATTCGCCCCAGCATTTT. J is TRBJ1-5 and V is TRBV6-6, with D possibly being TRBD1 (5 bases). The CDR3 sequence is 15 residues long. Germline CDR1 is MNHNY and CDR2 is SVGAGI (reference sequence). Trimming removed 0 bases at V and 9 bases at J, with 15 bases between.

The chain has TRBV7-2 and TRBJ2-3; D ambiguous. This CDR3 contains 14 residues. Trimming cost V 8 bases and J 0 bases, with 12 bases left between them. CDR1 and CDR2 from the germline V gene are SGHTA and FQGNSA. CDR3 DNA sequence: TGTGCCAGCCGACTTGAGTTTAGCACAGATACGCAGTATTTT. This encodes CASRLEFSTDTQYF. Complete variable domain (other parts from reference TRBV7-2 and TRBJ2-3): GAGVSQSPSNKVTEKGKDVELRCDPISGHTALYWYRQSLGQGLEFLIYFQGNSAPDKSGLPSDRFSAERTGGSVSTLTIQRTQQEDSAVYLCASRLEFSTDTQYFGPGTRLTVL.

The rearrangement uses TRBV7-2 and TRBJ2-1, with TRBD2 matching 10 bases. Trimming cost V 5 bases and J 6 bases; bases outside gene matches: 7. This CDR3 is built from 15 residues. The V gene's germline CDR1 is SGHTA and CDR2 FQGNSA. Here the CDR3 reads CASSPRSGGANEQFF. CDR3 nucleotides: TGTGCCAGCAGCCCCCGAAGCGGGGGGGCCAATGAGCAGTTCTTC.

CDR3: CASSQDLTSGTYNEQFF. The CDR3, as DNA: TGTGCCAGCAGCCAAGATCTCACTAGCGGGACGTACAATGAGCAGTTCTTC. The rearrangement joins TRBV4-2 to TRBJ2-1; 10 bases map to TRBD2. Germline V lookup: CDR1 LGHNA, CDR2 YNFKEQ. This CDR3 is built from 17 residues. V lost 0 bases and J lost 4; bases outside the gene matches: 6.

The CDR3 DNA follows: TGTGCCAGCAGTGTGTGGGGGCGGGAGTTCACAGATACGCAGTATTTT. Translation gives CASSVWGREFTDTQYF. The chain couples TRBV2 to TRBJ2-3, with D possibly being TRBD2 (7 bases). Between the trimmed V and J ends, which lost 4 bases and 2 bases, there was a span of 16 bases. The CDR3 length is 16 residues. Germline loops: CDR1 SNHLY, CDR2 FYNNEI.

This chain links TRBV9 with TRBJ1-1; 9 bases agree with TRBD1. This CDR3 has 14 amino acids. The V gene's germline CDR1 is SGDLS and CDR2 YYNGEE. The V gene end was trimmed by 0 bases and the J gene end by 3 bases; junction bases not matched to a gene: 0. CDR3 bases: TGTGCCAGCAGCGTAGGGGACAGGGACACTGAAGCTTTCTTT. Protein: CASSVGDRDTEAFF.

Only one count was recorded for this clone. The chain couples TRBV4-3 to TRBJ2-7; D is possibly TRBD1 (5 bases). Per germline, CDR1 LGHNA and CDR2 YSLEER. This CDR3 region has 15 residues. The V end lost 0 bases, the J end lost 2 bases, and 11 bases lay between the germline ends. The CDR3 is CASSQDYQGTYEQYF. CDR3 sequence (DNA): TGCGCCAGCAGCCAAGATTATCAGGGAACCTACGAGCAGTACTTC.

CDR3 amino acids: CASSLEGGGRSSYTF. The DNA of the CDR3 is TGTGCCAGCAGCTTAGAAGGGGGGGGGCGTTCGAGCTACACCTTC. The rearrangement joins TRBV11-2 to TRBJ1-2, with D perhaps matching TRBD1 (6 bases). Germline values: CDR1 SGHAT, CDR2 FQNNGV. The CDR3 has 15 amino acids. V was pared by 0 bases and J by 9 bases, with 17 bases between.

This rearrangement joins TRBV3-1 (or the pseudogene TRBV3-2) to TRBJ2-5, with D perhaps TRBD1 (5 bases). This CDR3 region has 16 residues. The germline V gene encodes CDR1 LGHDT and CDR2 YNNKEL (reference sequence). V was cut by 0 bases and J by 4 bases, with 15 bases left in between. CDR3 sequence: CASSQERGWEGETQYF. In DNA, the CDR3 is TGTGCCAGCAGCCAAGAAAGGGGCTGGGAAGGAGAGACCCAGTACTTC.

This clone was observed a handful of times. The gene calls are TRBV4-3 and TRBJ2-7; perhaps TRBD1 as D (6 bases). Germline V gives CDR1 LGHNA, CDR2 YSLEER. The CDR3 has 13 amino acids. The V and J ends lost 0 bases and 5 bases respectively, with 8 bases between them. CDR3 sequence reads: CASSQDRGHEQYF. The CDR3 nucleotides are TGCGCCAGCAGCCAAGACAGGGGCCACGAGCAGTACTTC.

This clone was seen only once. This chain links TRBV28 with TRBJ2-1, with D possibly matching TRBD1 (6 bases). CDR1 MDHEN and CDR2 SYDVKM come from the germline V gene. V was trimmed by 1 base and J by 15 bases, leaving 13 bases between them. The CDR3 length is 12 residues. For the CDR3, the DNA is TGTGCCAGCAGTTTATTGAGGGGGTCGTTGTTCTTC. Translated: CASSLLRGSLFF.

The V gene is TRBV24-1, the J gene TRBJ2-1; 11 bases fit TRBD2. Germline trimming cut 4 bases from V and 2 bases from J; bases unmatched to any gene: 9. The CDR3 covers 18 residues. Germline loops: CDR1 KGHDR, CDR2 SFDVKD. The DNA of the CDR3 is TGTGCCACCAGTGACCTTAGCGGGGGGGCCGGGCCCTACAATGAGCAGTTCTTC. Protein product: CATSDLSGGAGPYNEQFF.

CDR3 residues: CASSSIAGGGSNEQFF. Written as DNA, the CDR3 is TGTGCCAGCAGCTCTATAGCGGGGGGGGGATCCAATGAGCAGTTCTTC. The chain carries TRBV11-1 and TRBJ2-1; 11 nucleotides align to TRBD2. Germline loops: CDR1 SGHAT, CDR2 FQDESV (reference sequence). Unmatched junction bases numbered 8, after V lost 4 bases and J lost 6 bases. The CDR3 runs 16 residues.

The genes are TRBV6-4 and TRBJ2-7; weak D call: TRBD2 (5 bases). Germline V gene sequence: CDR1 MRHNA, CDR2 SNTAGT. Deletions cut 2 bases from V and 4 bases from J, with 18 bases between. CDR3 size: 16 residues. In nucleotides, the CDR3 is TGTGCCAGCAGTGACCCGTTGTATGCGAGGGAATACGAGCAGTACTTC. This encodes CASSDPLYAREYEQYF.

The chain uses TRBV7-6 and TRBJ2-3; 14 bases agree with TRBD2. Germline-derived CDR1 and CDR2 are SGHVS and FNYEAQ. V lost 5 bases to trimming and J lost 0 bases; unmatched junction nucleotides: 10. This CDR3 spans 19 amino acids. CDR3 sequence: CASSGAGGLAGVSTDTQYF. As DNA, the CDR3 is TGTGCCAGCAGCGGAGCTGGGGGACTAGCGGGGGTTAGCACAGATACGCAGTATTTT.

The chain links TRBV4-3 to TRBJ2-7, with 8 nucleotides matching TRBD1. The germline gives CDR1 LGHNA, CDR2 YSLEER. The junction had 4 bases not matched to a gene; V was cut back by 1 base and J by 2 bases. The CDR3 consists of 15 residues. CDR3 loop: CASSQASGQAYEQYF. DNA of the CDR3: TGCGCCAGCAGCCAAGCGTCGGGACAGGCCTACGAGCAGTACTTC.

The CDR3 spells CASSLAQFYNEQFF. The DNA for the CDR3 is TGTGCCAGCAGCTTAGCACAGTTCTACAATGAGCAGTTCTTC. The V gene is TRBV7-2, the J gene TRBJ2-1; D unresolved. The V end was cut by 0 bases, the J end by 3 bases, with 6 bases between. Looked up from germline, CDR1 is SGHTA and CDR2 is FQGNSA. The CDR3 covers 14 residues. Supplemented by reference TRBV7-2 and TRBJ2-1, the full variable domain reads GAGVSQSPSNKVTEKGKDVELRCDPISGHTALYWYRQSLGQGLEFLIYFQGNSAPDKSGLPSDRFSAERTGGSVSTLTIQRTQQEDSAVYLCASSLAQFYNEQFFGPGTRLTVL.

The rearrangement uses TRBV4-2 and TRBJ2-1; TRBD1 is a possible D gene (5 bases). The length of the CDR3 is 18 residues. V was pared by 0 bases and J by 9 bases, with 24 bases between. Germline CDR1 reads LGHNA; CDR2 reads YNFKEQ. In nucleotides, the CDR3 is TGTGCCAGCAGCCAAGAATTTCTGGGCACTGGGGCCTGGGGTGAGCAGTTCTTC. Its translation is CASSQEFLGTGAWGEQFF.

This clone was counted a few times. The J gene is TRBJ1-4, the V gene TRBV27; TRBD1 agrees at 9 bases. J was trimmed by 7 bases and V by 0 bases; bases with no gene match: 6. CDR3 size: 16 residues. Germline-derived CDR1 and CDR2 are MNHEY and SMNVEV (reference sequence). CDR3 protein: CASSLSRQGVGEKLFF. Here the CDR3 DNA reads TGTGCCAGCAGTTTATCGAGACAGGGGGTGGGTGAAAAACTGTTTTTT.